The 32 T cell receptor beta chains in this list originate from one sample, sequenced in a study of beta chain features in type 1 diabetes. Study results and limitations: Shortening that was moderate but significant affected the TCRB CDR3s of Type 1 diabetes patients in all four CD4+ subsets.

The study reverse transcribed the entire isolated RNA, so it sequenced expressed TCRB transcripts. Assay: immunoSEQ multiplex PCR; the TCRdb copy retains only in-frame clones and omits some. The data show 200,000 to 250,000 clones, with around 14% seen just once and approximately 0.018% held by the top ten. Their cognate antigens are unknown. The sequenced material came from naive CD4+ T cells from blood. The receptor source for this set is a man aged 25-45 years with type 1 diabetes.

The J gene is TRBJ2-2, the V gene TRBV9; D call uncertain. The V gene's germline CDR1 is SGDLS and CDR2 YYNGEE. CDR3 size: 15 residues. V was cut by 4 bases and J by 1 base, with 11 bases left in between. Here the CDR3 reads CASSLPPRNTGELFF. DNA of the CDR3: TGTGCCAGCAGCCTCCCCCCCCGGAACACCGGGGAGCTGTTTTTT.

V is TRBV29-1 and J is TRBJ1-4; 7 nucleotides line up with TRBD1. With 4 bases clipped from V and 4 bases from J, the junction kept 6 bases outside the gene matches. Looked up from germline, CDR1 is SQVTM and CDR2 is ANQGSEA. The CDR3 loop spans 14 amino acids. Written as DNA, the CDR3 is TGCAGCGTTGCAGGGGGGCGGGGTAATGAAAAACTGTTTTTT. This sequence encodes CSVAGGRGNEKLFF.

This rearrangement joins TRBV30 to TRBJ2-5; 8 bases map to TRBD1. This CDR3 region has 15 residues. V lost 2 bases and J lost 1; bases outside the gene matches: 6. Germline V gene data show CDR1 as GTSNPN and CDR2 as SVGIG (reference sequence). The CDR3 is CAWSPGQGRQETQYF. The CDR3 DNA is TGTGCCTGGAGTCCCGGACAGGGCCGCCAAGAGACCCAGTACTTC.

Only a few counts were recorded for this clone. CDR3 nucleotide sequence: TGTGCCAGCAAAGAGGGGGCGCGGAACGAGCAGTACTTC. Amino acid sequence: CASKEGARNEQYF. The J gene is TRBJ2-7, the V gene TRBV6-1; TRBD1 aligns across 7 bases. V lost 7 bases to trimming and J lost 5 bases; unmatched junction nucleotides: 8. The CDR3 loop spans 13 amino acids. CDR1 and CDR2 (germline): MNHNS, SASEGT.

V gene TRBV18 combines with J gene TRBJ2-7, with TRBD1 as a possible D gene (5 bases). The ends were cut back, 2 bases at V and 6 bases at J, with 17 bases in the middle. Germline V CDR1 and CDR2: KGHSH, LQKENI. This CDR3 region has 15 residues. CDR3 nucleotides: TGTGCCAGCTCACCAGGGGCAGGGATTATGTCCGAGCAGTACTTC. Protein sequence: CASSPGAGIMSEQYF. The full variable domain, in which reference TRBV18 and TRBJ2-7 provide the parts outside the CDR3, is NAGVMQNPRHLVRRRGQEARLRCSPMKGHSHVYWYRQLPEEGLKFMVYLQKENIIDESGMPKERFSAEFPKEGPSILRIQQVVRGDSAAYFCASSPGAGIMSEQYFGPGTRLTVT.

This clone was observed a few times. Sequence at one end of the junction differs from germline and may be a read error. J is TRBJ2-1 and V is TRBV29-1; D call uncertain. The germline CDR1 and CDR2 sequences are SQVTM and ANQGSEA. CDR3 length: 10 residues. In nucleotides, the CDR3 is TGCAGCGTTCTTAACAATGAACAGTTCTTC. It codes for CSVLNNEQFF.

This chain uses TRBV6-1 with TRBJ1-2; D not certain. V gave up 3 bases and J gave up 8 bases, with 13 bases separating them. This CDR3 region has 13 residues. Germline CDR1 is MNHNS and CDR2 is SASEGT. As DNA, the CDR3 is TGTGCCAGCAGTGATGAGGGCGTGAGCGGCTACACCTTC. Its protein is CASSDEGVSGYTF.

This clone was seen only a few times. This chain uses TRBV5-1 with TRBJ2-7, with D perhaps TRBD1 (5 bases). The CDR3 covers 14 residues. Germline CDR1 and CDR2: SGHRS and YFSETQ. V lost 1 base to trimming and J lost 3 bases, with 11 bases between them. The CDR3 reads CASSLFDSNYEQYF. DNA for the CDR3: TGCGCCAGCAGCTTGTTTGACAGCAACTACGAGCAGTACTTC.

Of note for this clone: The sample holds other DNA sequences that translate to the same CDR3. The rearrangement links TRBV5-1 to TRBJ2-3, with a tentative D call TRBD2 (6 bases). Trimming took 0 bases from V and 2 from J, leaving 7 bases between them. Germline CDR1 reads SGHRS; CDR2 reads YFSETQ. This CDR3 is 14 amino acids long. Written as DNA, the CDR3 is TGCGCCAGCAGCTTGGCGGGAGCCACAGATACGCAGTATTTT. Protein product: CASSLAGATDTQYF.

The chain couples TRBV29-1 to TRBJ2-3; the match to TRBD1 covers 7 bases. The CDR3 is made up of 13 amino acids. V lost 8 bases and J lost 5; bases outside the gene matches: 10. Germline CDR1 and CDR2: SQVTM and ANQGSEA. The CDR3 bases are TGCAGCTTAGCAGAGGGGGCCGGAGATACGCAGTATTTT. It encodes CSLAEGAGDTQYF.

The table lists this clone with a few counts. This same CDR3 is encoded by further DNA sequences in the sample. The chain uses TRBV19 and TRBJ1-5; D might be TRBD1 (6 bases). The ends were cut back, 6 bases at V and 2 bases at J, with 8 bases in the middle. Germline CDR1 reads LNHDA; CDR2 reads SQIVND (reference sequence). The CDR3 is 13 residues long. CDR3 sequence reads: CASSRQGNQPQHF. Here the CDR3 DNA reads TGTGCCAGTAGCCGACAGGGCAATCAGCCCCAGCATTTT.

In DNA, the CDR3 is TGTGCCAGCAGCGTCGTCACAGGTGCTAGCACAGATACGCAGTATTTT. It encodes CASSVVTGASTDTQYF. The chain combines TRBV9 with TRBJ2-3, with a tentative D call TRBD1 (5 bases). With 2 bases removed from V and 0 bases from J, the gap between germline ends came to 13 bases. Germline V lookup: CDR1 SGDLS, CDR2 YYNGEE. The CDR3 extends over 16 amino acids.

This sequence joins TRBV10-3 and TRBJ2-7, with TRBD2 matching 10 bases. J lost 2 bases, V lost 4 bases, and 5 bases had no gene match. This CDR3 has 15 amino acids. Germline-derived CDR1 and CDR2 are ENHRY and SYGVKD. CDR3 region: CAISAQAGGPYEQYF. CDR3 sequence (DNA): TGTGCCATCAGTGCACAAGCGGGAGGGCCCTACGAGCAGTACTTC.

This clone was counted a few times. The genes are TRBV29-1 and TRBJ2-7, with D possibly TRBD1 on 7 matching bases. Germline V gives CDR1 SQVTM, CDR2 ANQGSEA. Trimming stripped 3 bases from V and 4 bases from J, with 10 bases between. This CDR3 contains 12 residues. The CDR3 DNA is TGCAGCGTTGAGACAGGGAGGTACGAGCAGTACTTC. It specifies CSVETGRYEQYF.

CDR3 bases: TGTGCCAGCAGCCGTCCGGGACTAGCGGGAGTGGGGCAGTACTTC. This translates into CASSRPGLAGVGQYF. This chain links TRBV27 with TRBJ2-7, with TRBD2 identical over 14 bases. The CDR3 spans 15 residues. The germline gives CDR1 MNHEY, CDR2 SMNVEV (reference sequence). J gave up 9 bases and V 6 bases, and 10 bases lay outside the gene matches.

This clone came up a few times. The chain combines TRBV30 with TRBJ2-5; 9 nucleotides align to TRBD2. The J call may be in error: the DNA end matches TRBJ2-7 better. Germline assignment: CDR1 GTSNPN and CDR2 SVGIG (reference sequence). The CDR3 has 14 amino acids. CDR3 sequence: CAWSTLAGIGEQYF. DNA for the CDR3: TGTGCCTGGAGTACCCTAGCGGGAATAGGCGAGCAGTACTTC.

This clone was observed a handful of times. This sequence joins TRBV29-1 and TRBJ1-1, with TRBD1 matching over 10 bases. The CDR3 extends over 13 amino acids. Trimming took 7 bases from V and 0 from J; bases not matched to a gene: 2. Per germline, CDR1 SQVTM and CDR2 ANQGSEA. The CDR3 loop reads CSAGQGLNTEAFF. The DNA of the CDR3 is TGCAGCGCGGGACAGGGGCTGAACACTGAAGCTTTCTTT.

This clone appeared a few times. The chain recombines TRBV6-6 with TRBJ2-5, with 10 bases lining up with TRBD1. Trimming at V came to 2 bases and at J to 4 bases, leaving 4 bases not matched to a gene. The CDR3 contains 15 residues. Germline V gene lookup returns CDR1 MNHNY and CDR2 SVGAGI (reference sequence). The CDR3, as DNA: TGTGCCAGCAGTTACCAGACAGGGGGCGGAGAGACCCAGTACTTC. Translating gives CASSYQTGGGETQYF.

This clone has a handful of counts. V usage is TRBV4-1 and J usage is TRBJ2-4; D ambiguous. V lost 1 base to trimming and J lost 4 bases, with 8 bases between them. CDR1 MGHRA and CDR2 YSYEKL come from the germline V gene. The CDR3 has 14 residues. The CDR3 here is CASSQVFRKNIQYF. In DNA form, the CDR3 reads TGCGCCAGCAGCCAAGTTTTCAGGAAAAACATTCAGTACTTC.

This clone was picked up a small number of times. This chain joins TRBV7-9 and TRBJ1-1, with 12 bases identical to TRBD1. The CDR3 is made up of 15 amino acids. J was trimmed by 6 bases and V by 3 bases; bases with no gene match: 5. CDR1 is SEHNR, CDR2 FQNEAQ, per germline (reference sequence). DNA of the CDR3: TGTGCCAGCAGCTTCCAGGGACAGGGGGCGTCTGAAGCTTTCTTT. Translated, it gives CASSFQGQGASEAFF.

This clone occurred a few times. CDR3 sequence (DNA): TGTGCCAGCAGCTTAGCGCAGGCAGGGGAGACCCAGTACTTC. Translation gives CASSLAQAGETQYF. The chain links TRBV7-9 to TRBJ2-5, with a tentative D call TRBD1 (5 bases). V was shortened by 0 bases and J by 5 bases, with 10 bases between the two germline ends. The CDR3 covers 14 residues. Germline V CDR1 and CDR2: SEHNR, FQNEAQ (reference sequence).

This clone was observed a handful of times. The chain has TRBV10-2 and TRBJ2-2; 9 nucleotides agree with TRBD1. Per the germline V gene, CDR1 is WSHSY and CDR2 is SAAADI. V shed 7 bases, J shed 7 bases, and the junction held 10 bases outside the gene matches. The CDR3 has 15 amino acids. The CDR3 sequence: CASNNRGLADGELFF. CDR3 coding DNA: TGCGCCAGCAACAACAGGGGGCTAGCAGACGGGGAGCTGTTTTTT.

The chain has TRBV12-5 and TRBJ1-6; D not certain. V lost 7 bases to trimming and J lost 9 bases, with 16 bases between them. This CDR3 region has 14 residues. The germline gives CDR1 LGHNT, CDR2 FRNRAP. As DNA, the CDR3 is TGTGCTAGTGCCCGGACGGAGGGAGGTTCACCCCTCCACTTT. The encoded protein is CASARTEGGSPLHF.

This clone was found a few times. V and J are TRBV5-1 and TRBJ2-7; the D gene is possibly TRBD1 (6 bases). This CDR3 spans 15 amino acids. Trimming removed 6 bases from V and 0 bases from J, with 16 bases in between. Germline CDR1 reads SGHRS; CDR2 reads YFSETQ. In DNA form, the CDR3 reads TGCGCCAGCAAGGTCCGGGACATTAACTCCTACGAGCAGTACTTC. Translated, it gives CASKVRDINSYEQYF. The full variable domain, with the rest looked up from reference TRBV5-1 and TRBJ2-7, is KAGVTQTPRYLIKTRGQQVTLSCSPISGHRSVSWYQQTPGQGLQFLFEYFSETQRNKGNFPGRFSGRQFSNSRSEMNVSTLELGDSALYLCASKVRDINSYEQYFGPGTRLTVT.

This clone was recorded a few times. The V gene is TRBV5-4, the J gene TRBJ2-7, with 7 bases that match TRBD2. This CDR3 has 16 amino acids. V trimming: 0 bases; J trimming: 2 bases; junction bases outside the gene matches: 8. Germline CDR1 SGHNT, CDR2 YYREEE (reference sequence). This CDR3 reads CASSLGVAGATYEQYF. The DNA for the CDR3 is TGTGCCAGCAGCTTGGGGGTAGCGGGTGCCACCTACGAGCAGTACTTC.

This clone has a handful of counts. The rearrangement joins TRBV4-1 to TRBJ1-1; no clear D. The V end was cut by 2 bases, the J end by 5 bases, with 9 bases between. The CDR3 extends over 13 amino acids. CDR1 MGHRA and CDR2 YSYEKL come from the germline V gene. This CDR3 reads CASSQLVRTEAFF. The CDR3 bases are TGCGCCAGCAGCCAACTCGTGCGTACTGAAGCTTTCTTT.

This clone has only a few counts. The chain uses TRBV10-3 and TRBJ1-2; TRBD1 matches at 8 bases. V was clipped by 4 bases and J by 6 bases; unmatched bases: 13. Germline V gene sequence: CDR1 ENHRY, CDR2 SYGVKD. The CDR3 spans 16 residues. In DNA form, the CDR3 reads TGTGCCATCAGTGGGCTGGATACAGGGGGGCAGGATGGCTACACCTTC. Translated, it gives CAISGLDTGGQDGYTF.

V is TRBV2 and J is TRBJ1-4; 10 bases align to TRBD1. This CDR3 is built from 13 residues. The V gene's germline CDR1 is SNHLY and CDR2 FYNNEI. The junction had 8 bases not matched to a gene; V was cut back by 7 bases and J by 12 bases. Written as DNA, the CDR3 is TGTGCCAGCAAACGACAGGGGGCTGAGGAACTGTTTTTT. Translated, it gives CASKRQGAEELFF.

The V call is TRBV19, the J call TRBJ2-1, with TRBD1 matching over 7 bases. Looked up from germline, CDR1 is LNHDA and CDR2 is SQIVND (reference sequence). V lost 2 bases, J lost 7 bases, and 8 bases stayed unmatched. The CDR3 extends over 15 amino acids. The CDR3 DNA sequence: TGTGCCAGTAGTATAAGCCAACTACAGGGGAATGAGCAGTTCTTC. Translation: CASSISQLQGNEQFF.

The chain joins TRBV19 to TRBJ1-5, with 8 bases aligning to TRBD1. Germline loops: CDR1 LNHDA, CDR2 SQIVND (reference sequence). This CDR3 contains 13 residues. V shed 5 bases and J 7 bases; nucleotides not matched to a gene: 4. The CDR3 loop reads CASSRQGMQPQHF. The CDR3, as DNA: TGTGCCAGTAGTCGACAGGGGATGCAGCCCCAGCATTTT.

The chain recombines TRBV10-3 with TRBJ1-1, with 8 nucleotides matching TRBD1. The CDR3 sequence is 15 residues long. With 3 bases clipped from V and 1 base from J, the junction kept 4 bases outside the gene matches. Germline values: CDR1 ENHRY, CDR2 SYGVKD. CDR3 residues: CAISERDRTNTEAFF. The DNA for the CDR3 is TGTGCCATCAGTGAAAGGGACAGGACGAACACTGAAGCTTTCTTT.

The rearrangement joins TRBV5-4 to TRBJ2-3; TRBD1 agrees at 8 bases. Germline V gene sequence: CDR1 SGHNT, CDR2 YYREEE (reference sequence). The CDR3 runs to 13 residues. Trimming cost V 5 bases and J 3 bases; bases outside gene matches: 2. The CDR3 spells CASSNRGTDTQYF. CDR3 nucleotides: TGTGCCAGCAGTAACAGGGGGACAGATACGCAGTATTTT. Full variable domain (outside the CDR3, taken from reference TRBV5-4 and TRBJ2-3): ETGVTQSPTHLIKTRGQQVTLRCSSQSGHNTVSWYQQALGQGPQFIFQYYREEENGRGNFPPRFSGLQFPNYSSELNVNALELDDSALYLCASSNRGTDTQYFGPGTRLTVL.